These T cell receptor beta chains were read from a single sample in a study of blood T cell repertoires in COVID-19. Measured with immunoSEQ multiplex PCR; TCRdb has only the in-frame clones, and not every one. The sample holds 130,000 to 150,000 clones; approximately 85% are singletons and the top ten take less than 3.5%. The material sequenced was peripheral blood. These receptors were obtained from a human donor with acute or convalescent COVID-19. The donor label of this sample is uncertain. Both conserved end residues are part of each CDR3. D genes are given only for firm matches. Clone sizes are given selectively: once, few, many, or a class where the clone is expanded.

cdr3_nt cdr3_aa v_call d_call clone_size j_call
TGTGCCAGTAGTATGAGGACAGGAAATCAGCCCCAGCATTTT CASSMRTGNQPQHF TRBV19 TRBD1 once TRBJ1-5
TGTGCCAGTAGTATACTGCCCACGGGACAGACTAATGAAAAACTGTTTTTT CASSILPTGQTNEKLFF TRBV19 TRBD1 NA TRBJ1-4
TGCGCCAGCAGCCCGGAACCGGGACAAATATTCTATGGCTACACCTTC CASSPEPGQIFYGYTF TRBV4-3 NA NA TRBJ1-2
TGTGCCAGCAGCTTAGGTGGGCGGGACACTGAAGCTTTCTTT CASSLGGRDTEAFF TRBV7-9 NA NA TRBJ1-1
TGTGCCAGCAGCCCTGGACAGGAATCCTCCTATAATTCACCCCTCCACTTT CASSPGQESSYNSPLHF TRBV7-9 TRBD1 NA TRBJ1-6
TGCGCCAGCAGCTTGGGAGGGATCTCTGGCTACACCTTC CASSLGGISGYTF TRBV5-1 NA NA TRBJ1-2
TGCGCCAGCAGCCGGGACAGGGGGAATTCACCCCTCCACTTT CASSRDRGNSPLHF TRBV5-1 TRBD1 NA TRBJ1-6
TGTGCCAGCAGCGTTGGACAGGGGGCCACCGGAAGGTACACCTTC CASSVGQGATGRYTF TRBV9 TRBD1 NA TRBJ1-2
TGTGCCAGCAGCTCCCAACAGGAATATGGCTACACCTTC CASSSQQEYGYTF TRBV7-8 NA NA TRBJ1-2
TGTGCCAGCAGCTTATCCAGGGACTTCCATGAGCAGTTCTTC CASSLSRDFHEQFF TRBV7-3 NA NA TRBJ2-1
TGTGCCAGTAGTATACAAGGCGGTAATGGCTACACCTTC CASSIQGGNGYTF TRBV19 NA NA TRBJ1-2
TGTGCCAGCACCTCAGGGCAAGGGAACACTGAAGCTTTCTTT CASTSGQGNTEAFF TRBV28 NA NA TRBJ1-1
TGTGCCAGCAGCTTACTATCTAATAATTCACCCCTCCACTTT CASSLLSNNSPLHF TRBV7-8 NA NA TRBJ1-6
TGTGCCAGCAGCCCCCCGGTCTGGGGGGGCCGCGAGCAGTACTTC CASSPPVWGGREQYF TRBV3-1/TRBV3-2 NA NA TRBJ2-7
TGTGCCAGTAGTATAGCCCGAGGTAATAGCAATCAGCCCCAGCATTTT CASSIARGNSNQPQHF TRBV19 NA NA TRBJ1-5
TGTGCCAGCAGCTTAGTTGGACAGACAAATTCACCCCTCCACTTT CASSLVGQTNSPLHF TRBV7-6 NA NA TRBJ1-6
TGTGCCATCAGTCCTCGAGGGGCTAGCGGGGGACATACCTACGAGCAGTACTTC CAISPRGASGGHTYEQYF TRBV10-3 TRBD2 once TRBJ2-7
TGCGCCAGCAGCTTGTTAGCGGGGTCACTCTCCTACAATGAGCAGTTCTTC CASSLLAGSLSYNEQFF TRBV5-1 TRBD2 NA TRBJ2-1
TGTGCCATCAGAGCACATCTGGGTAGCGGGGGCCGAACAGATACGCAGTATTTT CAIRAHLGSGGRTDTQYF TRBV10-3 TRBD2 NA TRBJ2-3
TGTGCCAGCAGTCGCTGGGGCGGAGAGAACACTGAAGCTTTCTTT CASSRWGGENTEAFF TRBV6-5 NA NA TRBJ1-1
TGTGCCAGCAGCCCGGGGGGCGCGGGCTCCTACGAGCAGTACTTC CASSPGGAGSYEQYF TRBV7-2 NA NA TRBJ2-7
TGTGCCAGCTCACCTCCGTCAATAGGGATTCGGGGGGCGACTGAAGCTTTCTTT CASSPPSIGIRGATEAFF TRBV18 NA NA TRBJ1-1
TGTGCCAGCAGCCGTCCGAACAGGGTGCTCAAGACCTCCTACAATGAGCAGTTCTTC CASSRPNRVLKTSYNEQFF TRBV7-2 NA NA TRBJ2-1
TGTGCCAGCAGCTTAGAGCTAAACAATGAGCAGTTCTTC CASSLELNNEQFF TRBV11-2 NA NA TRBJ2-1
TGTGCCAGCAGTCGGGACAGGGGGCAATCTGGCTACACCTTC CASSRDRGQSGYTF TRBV6-6 TRBD1 NA TRBJ1-2
TGTGCCAGCAGCCAAGACAGCGACACAGATACGCAGTATTTT CASSQDSDTDTQYF TRBV4-2 NA NA TRBJ2-3
TGTGCCAGCAGCTTAGGGGGGCCGGGCGGGGAGCTGTTTTTT CASSLGGPGGELFF TRBV11-2 NA NA TRBJ2-2
TGTGCCAGCTCGGCAGGGTCCTTGAACACTGAAGCTTTCTTT CASSAGSLNTEAFF TRBV18 NA once TRBJ1-1
TGTGCCAGCAGCTTAGGGGCGGGAGGCTCCTACAATGAGCAGTTCTTC CASSLGAGGSYNEQFF TRBV13 TRBD2 few TRBJ2-1
TGTGCCAGCAGTGTTGGAGGCCCCTCAGTGACTGAGCAGTTCTTC CASSVGGPSVTEQFF TRBV5-6 NA NA TRBJ2-1
TGTGCCAGCAGCTTGGGCGGGGATCAGCCCCAGCATTTT CASSLGGDQPQHF TRBV5-5 NA few TRBJ1-5
TGTGCCATCAGTGACCGGGTCACCGGGGAGCTGTTTTTT CAISDRVTGELFF TRBV10-3 NA NA TRBJ2-2
TGTGCCAGCAGTGAAGATTCCAGGCACGAAAAACTGTTTTTT CASSEDSRHEKLFF TRBV6-1 NA NA TRBJ1-4
TGTGCCAGCAGCTTGGGTGGAGCGGGGGGCACAGATACGCAGTATTTT CASSLGGAGGTDTQYF TRBV5-6 TRBD2 NA TRBJ2-3
TGTGCCAGCAGTTTAGAGGACTGGGGTTCACCCCTCCACTTT CASSLEDWGSPLHF TRBV27 NA NA TRBJ1-6
TGTGCCAGCAGCCCTAAACCGGGACAGGGAATCAATGAGCAGTTCTTC CASSPKPGQGINEQFF TRBV11-2 TRBD1 NA TRBJ2-1
TGTGCCAGCAGCTTAGAGTCTAGCGGACCTTACAATGAGCAGTTCTTC CASSLESSGPYNEQFF TRBV7-2 TRBD2 NA TRBJ2-1